These 2 T cell receptor beta chains were sequenced from one sample in a study of early T cells in non-severe SARS-CoV-2 infection. TCRdb fed the 5' RACE reads into MiXCR, producing one record per CDR3 protein. The data show about 36,000 distinct CDR3 sequences, with 9.9% seen just once and 9.5% to 15% held by the top ten. The sample taken for sequencing was whole blood. These receptor sequences come from an adult who was a healthcare worker with PCR-confirmed SARS-CoV-2 infection or an uninfected control (not recorded which).

The chain carries TRBV6-5 and TRBJ2-7; tentatively, D is TRBD1 or TRBD2 (5 bases each). Trimming cost V 1 base and J 6 bases, with 13 bases left between them. The CDR3 is 14 amino acids. Germline CDR1 reads MNHEY; CDR2 reads SVGAGI. The CDR3 coding sequence is TGTGCCAGCAGTTACTTTGGGGGAACTGCCGAGCAGTACTTC. It codes for CASSYFGGTAEQYF.

This clonotype was picked up a small number of times. V usage is TRBV3-1 and J usage is TRBJ1-2; D unclear. Germline CDR1 is LGHDT and CDR2 is YNNKEL (reference sequence). Trimming took off 0 bases at V and 8 bases at J, with 16 bases between the two ends. The CDR3 has 15 amino acids. The chain's CDR3 is CASSQDQNGHRGYTF. CDR3 coding DNA: TGTGCCAGCAGCCAAGATCAAAATGGCCACCGGGGCTACACCTTC.